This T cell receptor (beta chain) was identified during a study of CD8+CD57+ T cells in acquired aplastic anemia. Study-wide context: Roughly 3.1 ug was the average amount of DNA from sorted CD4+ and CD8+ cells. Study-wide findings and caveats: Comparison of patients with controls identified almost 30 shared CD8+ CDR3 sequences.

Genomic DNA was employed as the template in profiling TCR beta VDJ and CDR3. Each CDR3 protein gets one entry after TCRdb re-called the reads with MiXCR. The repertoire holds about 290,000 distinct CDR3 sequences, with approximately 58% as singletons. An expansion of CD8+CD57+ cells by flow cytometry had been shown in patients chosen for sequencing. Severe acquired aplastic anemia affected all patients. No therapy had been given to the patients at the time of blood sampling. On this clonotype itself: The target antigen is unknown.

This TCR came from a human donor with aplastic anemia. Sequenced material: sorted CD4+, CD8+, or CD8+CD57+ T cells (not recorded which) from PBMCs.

The CDR3 loop reads CASSLGPKNIQYF. CDR3 bases: TGTGCCAGCAGCTTAGGGCCAAAAAACATTCAGTACTTC. The rearrangement uses TRBV7-6 and TRBJ2-4, with D unresolved. Germline V gene data show CDR1 as SGHVS and CDR2 as FNYEAQ. The germline V and J ends were trimmed by 1 base and 4 bases, with 5 bases remaining between them. The CDR3 totals 13 residues. The full variable domain, with the rest looked up from reference TRBV7-6 and TRBJ2-4, is GAGVSQSPRYKVTKRGQDVALRCDPISGHVSLYWYRQALGQGPEFLTYFNYEAQQDKSGLPNDRFSAERPEGSISTLTIQRTEQRDSAMYRCASSLGPKNIQYFGAGTRLSVL.